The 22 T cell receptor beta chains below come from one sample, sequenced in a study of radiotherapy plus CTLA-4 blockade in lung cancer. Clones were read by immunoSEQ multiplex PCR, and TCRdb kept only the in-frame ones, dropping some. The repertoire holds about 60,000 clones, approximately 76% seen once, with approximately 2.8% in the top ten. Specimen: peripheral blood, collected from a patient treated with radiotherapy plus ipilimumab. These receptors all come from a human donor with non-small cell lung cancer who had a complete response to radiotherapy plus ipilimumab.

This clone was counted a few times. As DNA, the CDR3 is TGCGCCAGCAGCCGCCGAGACCCACGGGTCGACTACGAGCAGTACTTC. Its translation: CASSRRDPRVDYEQYF. The chain joins TRBV4-1 to TRBJ2-7; D is ambiguous. The CDR3 has 16 residues. Germline CDR1 MGHRA, CDR2 YSYEKL. Trimming left V 4 bases short and J 3 bases short, with 19 bases between.

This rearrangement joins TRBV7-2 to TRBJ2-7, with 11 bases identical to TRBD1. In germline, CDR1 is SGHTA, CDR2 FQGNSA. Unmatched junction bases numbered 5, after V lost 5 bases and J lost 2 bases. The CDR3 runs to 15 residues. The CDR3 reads CASSAGQGVAYEQYF. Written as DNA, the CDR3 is TGTGCCAGCAGCGCGGGACAGGGGGTGGCCTACGAGCAGTACTTC.

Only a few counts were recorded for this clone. As DNA, the CDR3 is TGTGCCAGCAGGACAGGGTGGTGGGGCTACACCTTC. As protein: CASRTGWWGYTF. The V gene is TRBV6-1, the J gene TRBJ1-2, with TRBD1 matching over 7 bases. The trim removed 6 bases at V and 8 bases at J, leaving 6 bases unmatched. Per the germline V gene, CDR1 is MNHNS and CDR2 is SASEGT. This CDR3 is built from 12 residues.

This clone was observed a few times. The CDR3 DNA reads as TGTGCCAGCAGCCAAGGGCTAGCGGCGACAGATACGCAGTATTTT. This codes for CASSQGLAATDTQYF. J is TRBJ2-3 and V is TRBV7-9, with TRBD2 matching over 7 bases. V trimming: 5 bases; J trimming: 3 bases; junction bases outside the gene matches: 8. The CDR3 length is 15 residues. Looked up from germline, CDR1 is SEHNR and CDR2 is FQNEAQ (reference sequence).

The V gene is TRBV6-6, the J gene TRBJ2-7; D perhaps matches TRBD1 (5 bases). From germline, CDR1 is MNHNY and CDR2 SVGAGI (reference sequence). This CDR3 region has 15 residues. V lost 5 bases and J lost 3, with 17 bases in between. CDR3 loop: CASSPGWGGLYEQYF. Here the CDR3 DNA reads TGTGCCAGCAGTCCCGGATGGGGCGGTCTCTACGAGCAGTACTTC.

CDR3 amino acids: CASSVLSRGNTGELFF. In DNA form, the CDR3 reads TGCGCCAGCAGTGTGCTGTCCCGGGGGAACACCGGGGAGCTGTTTTTT. V gene TRBV5-1 combines with J gene TRBJ2-2; a weak D match, TRBD2 (5 bases). This CDR3 comprises 16 residues. Germline V gene data show CDR1 as SGHRS and CDR2 as YFSETQ. Trimming shortened V by 5 bases and J by 1 base, and 15 bases separated the two germline ends.

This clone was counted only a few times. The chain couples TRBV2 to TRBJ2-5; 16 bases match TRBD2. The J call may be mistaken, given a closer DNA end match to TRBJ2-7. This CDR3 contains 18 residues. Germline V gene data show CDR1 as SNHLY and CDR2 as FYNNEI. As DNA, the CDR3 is TGTGCCAGCAGGAGGGGGGGACTAGCGGGGGGGAACTCCTACGAGCAGTACTTC. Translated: CASRRGGLAGGNSYEQYF.

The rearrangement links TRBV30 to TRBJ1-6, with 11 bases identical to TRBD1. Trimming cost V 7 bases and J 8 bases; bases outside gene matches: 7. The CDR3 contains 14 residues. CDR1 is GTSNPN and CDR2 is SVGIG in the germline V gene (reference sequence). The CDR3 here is CASPGQGVYSPLHF. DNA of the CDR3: TGTGCCTCACCGGGACAGGGGGTTTATTCACCCCTCCACTTT.

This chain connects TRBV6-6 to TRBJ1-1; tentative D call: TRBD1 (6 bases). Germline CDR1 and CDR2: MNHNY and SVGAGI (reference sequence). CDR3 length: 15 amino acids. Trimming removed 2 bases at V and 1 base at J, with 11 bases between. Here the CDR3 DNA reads TGTGCCAGCAGTTACGGACAGTTCCGGAACACTGAAGCTTTCTTT. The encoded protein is CASSYGQFRNTEAFF.

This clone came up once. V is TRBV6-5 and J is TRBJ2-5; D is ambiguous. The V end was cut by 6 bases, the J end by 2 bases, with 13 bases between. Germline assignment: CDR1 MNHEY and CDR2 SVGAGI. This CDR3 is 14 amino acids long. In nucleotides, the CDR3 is TGTGCCAGCAGACCCAGGCAATTACAAGAGACCCAGTACTTC. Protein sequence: CASRPRQLQETQYF.

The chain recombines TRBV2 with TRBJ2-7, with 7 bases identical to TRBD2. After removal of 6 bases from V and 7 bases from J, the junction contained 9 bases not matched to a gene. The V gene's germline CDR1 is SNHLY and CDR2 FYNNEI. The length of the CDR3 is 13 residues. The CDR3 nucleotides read TGTGCCAGCAGCCTTCGGCGGGACTATGAGCAGTACTTC. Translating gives CASSLRRDYEQYF.

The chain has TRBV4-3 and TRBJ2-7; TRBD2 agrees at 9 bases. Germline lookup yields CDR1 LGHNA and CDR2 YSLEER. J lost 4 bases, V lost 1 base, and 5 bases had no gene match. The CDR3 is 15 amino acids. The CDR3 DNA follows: TGCGCCAGCAGCCAAGGAATAACTAGCGGGTACGAGCAGTACTTC. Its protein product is CASSQGITSGYEQYF.

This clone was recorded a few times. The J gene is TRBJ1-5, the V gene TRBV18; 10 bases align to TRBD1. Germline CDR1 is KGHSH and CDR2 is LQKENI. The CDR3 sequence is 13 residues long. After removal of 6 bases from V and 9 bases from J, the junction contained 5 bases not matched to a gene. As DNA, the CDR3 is TGTGCCAGCTCGCAGGACAGGGGGTGGCCCCAGCATTTT. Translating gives CASSQDRGWPQHF.

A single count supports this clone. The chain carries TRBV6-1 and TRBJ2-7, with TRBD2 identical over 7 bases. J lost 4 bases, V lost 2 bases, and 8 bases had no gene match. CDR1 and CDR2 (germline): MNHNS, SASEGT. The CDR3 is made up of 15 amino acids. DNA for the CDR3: TGTGCCAGCAGTGAAACGGCGGGAGATATATACGAGCAGTACTTC. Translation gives CASSETAGDIYEQYF.

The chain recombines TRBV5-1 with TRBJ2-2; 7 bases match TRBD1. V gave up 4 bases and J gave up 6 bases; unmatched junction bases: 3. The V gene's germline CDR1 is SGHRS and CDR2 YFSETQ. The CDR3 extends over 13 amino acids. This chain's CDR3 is CASSIQGSGELFF. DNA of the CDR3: TGCGCCAGCAGCATACAGGGGTCCGGGGAGCTGTTTTTT.

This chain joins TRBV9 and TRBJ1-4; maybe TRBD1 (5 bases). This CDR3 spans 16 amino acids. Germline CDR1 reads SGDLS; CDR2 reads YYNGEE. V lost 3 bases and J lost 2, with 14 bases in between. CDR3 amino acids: CASSGVGVGTNEKLFF. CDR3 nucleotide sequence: TGTGCCAGCAGCGGAGTAGGGGTCGGGACTAATGAAAAACTGTTTTTT.

Here the CDR3 DNA reads TGTGCCAGCAGCTCAGGGACTAGCGGGAGGATCCCCCGGCTGTTTTTT. It translates to CASSSGTSGRIPRLFF. The chain is built from TRBV5-4 and TRBJ2-2, with 15 bases that match TRBD2. V trimming: 3 bases; J trimming: 13 bases; junction bases outside the gene matches: 10. The germline CDR1 and CDR2 sequences are SGHNT and YYREEE (reference sequence). This CDR3 contains 16 residues. Full variable domain (remainder filled in from reference TRBV5-4 and TRBJ2-2): ETGVTQSPTHLIKTRGQQVTLRCSSQSGHNTVSWYQQALGQGPQFIFQYYREEENGRGNFPPRFSGLQFPNYSSELNVNALELDDSALYLCASSSGTSGRIPRLFFGEGSRLTVL.

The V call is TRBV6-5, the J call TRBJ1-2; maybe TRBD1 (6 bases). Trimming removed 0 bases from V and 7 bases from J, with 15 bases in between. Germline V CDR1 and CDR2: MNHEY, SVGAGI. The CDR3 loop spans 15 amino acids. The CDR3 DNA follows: TGTGCCAGCAGTTACTCCGGGGGGCTCAGGGTTGGCTACACCTTC. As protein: CASSYSGGLRVGYTF.

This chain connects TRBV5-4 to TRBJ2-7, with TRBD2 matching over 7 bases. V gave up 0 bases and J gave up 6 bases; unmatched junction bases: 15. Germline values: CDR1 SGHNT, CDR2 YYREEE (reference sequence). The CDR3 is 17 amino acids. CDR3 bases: TGTGCCAGCAGCTTGGGGGTAGCGGGCCTTTCGGGTTCCGAGCAGTACTTC. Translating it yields CASSLGVAGLSGSEQYF.

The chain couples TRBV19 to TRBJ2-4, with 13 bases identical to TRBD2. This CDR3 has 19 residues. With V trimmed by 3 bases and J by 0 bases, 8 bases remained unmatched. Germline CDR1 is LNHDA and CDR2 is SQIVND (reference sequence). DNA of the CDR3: TGTGCCAGTAGTATCTCGACTAGCGGGGGGAGTCTAGCCAAAAACATTCAGTACTTC. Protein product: CASSISTSGGSLAKNIQYF. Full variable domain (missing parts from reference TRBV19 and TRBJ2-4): DGGITQSPKYLFRKEGQNVTLSCEQNLNHDAMYWYRQDPGQGLRLIYYSQIVNDFQKGDIAEGYSVSREKKESFPLTVTSAQKNPTAFYLCASSISTSGGSLAKNIQYFGAGTRLSVL.

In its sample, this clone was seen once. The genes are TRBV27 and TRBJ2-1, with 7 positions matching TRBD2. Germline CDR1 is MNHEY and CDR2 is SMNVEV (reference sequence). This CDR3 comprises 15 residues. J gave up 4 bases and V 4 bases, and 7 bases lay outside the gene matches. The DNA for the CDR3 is TGTGCCAGCAGTTATCAAGCGGGGCCTTACAATGAGCAGTTCTTC. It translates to CASSYQAGPYNEQFF.

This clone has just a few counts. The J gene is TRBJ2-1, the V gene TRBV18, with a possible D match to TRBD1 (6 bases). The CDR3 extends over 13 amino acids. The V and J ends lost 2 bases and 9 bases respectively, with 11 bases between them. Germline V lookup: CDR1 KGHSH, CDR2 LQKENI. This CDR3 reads CASSPIQGTEQFF. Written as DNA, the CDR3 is TGTGCCAGCTCACCAATCCAGGGGACTGAGCAGTTCTTC.